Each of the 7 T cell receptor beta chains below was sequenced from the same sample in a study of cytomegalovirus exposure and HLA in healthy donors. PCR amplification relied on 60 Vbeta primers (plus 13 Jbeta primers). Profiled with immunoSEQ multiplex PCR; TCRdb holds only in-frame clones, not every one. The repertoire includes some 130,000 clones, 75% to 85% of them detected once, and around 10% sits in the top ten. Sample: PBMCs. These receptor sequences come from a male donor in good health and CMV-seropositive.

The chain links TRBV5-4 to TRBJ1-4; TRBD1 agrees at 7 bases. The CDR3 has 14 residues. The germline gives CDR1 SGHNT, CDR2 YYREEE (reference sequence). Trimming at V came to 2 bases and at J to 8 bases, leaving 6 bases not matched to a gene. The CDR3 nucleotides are TGTGCCAGCAGCTTACAGGGGTTCGGGGAAAAACTGTTTTTT. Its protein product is CASSLQGFGEKLFF.

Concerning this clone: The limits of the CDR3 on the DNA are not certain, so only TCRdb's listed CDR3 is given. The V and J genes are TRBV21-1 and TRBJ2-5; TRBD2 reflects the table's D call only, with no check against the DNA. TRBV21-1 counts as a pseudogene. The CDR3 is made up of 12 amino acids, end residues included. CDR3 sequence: CAVASGTATQYF.

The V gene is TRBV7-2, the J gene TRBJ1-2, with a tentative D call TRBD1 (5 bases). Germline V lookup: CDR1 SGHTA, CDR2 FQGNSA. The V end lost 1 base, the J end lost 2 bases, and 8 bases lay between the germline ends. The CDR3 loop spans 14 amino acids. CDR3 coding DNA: TGTGCCAGCAGCTTAGGGGGCTCGAACTATGGCTACACCTTC. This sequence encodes CASSLGGSNYGYTF.

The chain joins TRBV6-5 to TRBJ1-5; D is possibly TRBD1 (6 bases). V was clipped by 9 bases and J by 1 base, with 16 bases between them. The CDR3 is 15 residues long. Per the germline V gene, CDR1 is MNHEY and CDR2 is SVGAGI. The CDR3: CASGGARGSNQPQHF. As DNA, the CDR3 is TGTGCCAGTGGGGGGGCCCGGGGGAGCAATCAGCCCCAGCATTTT.

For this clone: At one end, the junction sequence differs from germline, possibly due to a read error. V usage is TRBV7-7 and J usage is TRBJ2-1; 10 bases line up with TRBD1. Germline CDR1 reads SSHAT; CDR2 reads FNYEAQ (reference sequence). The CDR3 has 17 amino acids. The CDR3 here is CASSLGAGTGAYNEQFF. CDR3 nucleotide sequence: TGTGCTAGCAGCTTAGGGGCCGGGACAGGGGCCTACAATGAGCAGTTCTTC. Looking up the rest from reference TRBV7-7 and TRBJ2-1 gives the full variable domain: GAGVSQSPRYKVTKRGQDVTLRCDPISSHATLYWYQQALGQGPEFLTYFNYEAQPDKSGLPSDRFSAERPEGSISTLTIQRTEQRDSAMYRCASSLGAGTGAYNEQFFGPGTRLTVL.

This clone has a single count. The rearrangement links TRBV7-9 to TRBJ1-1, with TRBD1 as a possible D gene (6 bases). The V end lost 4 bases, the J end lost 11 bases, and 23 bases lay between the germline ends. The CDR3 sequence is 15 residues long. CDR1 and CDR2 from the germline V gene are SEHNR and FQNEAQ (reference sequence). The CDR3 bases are TGTGCCAGCAGCTCCGGACAGAGGGACAAATTCGGGGCTTTCTTT. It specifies CASSSGQRDKFGAFF. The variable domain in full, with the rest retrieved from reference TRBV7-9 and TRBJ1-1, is DTGVSQNPRHKITKRGQNVTFRCDPISEHNRLYWYRQTLGQGPEFLTYFQNEAQLEKSRLLSDRFSAERPKGSFSTLEIQRTEQGDSAMYLCASSSGQRDKFGAFFGQGTRLTVV.

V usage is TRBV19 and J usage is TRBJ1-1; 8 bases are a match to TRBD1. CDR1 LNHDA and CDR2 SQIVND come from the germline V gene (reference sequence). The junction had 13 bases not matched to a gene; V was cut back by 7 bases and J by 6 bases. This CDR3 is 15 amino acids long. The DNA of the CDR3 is TGTGCCAGTAAGGACAGGGATTATGCCTTCGCTGAAGCTTTCTTT. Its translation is CASKDRDYAFAEAFF.